The 23 T cell receptor beta chains below all came from one sample that was sequenced in a study of T cell clonality in common variable immunodeficiency. Broader study findings: In common variable immunodeficiency, TCR beta chains reportedly carried fewer deletions and N-nucleotide insertions.

These receptors have no known antigen. Some clones are missing from TCRdb's copy, which holds only in-frame ones; the method was immunoSEQ multiplex PCR. The specimen has around 42,000 clones, none found just once. Specimen: peripheral blood mononuclear cells. The receptors stem from a human donor with common variable immunodeficiency.

This clone showed up just a few times. The read falls 3 residues short of the CDR3 end, and the missing part is taken from the germline J gene. J is TRBJ1-6 and V is TRBV13; 9 nucleotides align to TRBD1. Germline values: CDR1 PRHDT, CDR2 FYEKMQ (reference sequence). There are 14 residues in the CDR3. Unmatched junction bases numbered 6, after V lost 5 bases and J lost 10 bases. The sequenced CDR3 bases are TGTGCCAGCAGCGTTAACAGGGGGCGGTCACCC. It is translated as CASSVNRGRSP. The whole CDR3 protein is CASSVNRGRSPLHF.

This clone was observed many times. The sequenced CDR3 bases are TGTGCCAGCAGTCAACAGGGGCCCACAGATACG. Translation: CASSQQGPTDT. The full-length CDR3 reads as CASSQQGPTDTQYF. The chain recombines TRBV6-4 with TRBJ2-3; 7 bases are shared with TRBD1. The observed sequence ends 3 residues before the CDR3 terminus, with the missing tail filled in from the germline J gene. Per the germline V gene, CDR1 is MRHNA and CDR2 is SNTAGT. The trim removed 5 bases at V and 2 bases at J, leaving 4 bases unmatched. The CDR3 runs 14 residues.

This clone occurred many times. The read terminates 3 residues ahead of where the CDR3 ends, so the germline J gene completes it. Other DNA sequences in the sample encode the same CDR3. The chain uses TRBV2 and TRBJ1-5; 9 nucleotides align to TRBD1. The CDR3 length is 14 residues. Germline loops: CDR1 SNHLY, CDR2 FYNNEI. J lost 2 bases, V lost 4 bases, and 0 bases had no gene match. CDR3 bases read: TGTGCCAGCAGTGGGACAGGGGGCAATCAGCCC. This translates into CASSGTGGNQP. The whole CDR3 protein is CASSGTGGNQPQHF.

With regard to this clone: The CDR3 goes on 3 residues after the read ends, and that part is filled in from the germline J gene. The chain has TRBV18 and TRBJ1-4; maybe TRBD1 (6 bases). Trimming stripped 3 bases from V and 1 base from J, with 15 bases between. The CDR3 has 17 residues. Germline lookup yields CDR1 KGHSH and CDR2 LQKENI. This CDR3 is CASSPPAGEGTNEKLFF. The CDR3 DNA, read in part, is TGTGCCAGCTCACCCCCGGCAGGGGAGGGAACTAATGAAAAA.

This clone was detected only a few times. The read gets to within 3 residues of the CDR3 end, and the germline J gene fills in the rest. This chain joins TRBV7-9 and TRBJ2-3, with TRBD2 identical over 7 bases. The junction had 2 bases not matched to a gene; V was cut back by 5 bases and J by 0 bases. This CDR3 comprises 14 residues. Germline V gene data show CDR1 as SEHNR and CDR2 as FQNEAQ (reference sequence). CDR3 bases read: TGTGCCAGCAGCAGTAGCGGGAGCACAGATACG. The encoded protein is CASSSSGSTDT. The complete CDR3 reads CASSSSGSTDTQYF.

This clone is termed medium-sized. With the read ending 3 residues before the CDR3 end, the germline J gene is used to fill in that end. The chain carries TRBV7-3 and TRBJ2-1, with TRBD2 matching 8 bases. Germline V gene lookup returns CDR1 SGHTA and CDR2 FQGTGA. The CDR3 is 14 residues long. J lost 4 bases, V lost 3 bases, and 2 bases had no gene match. The covered CDR3 bases are TGTGCCAGCAGCTTCACTAGCGGATACAATGAG. It yields the protein CASSFTSGYNE. The entire CDR3 sequence reads CASSFTSGYNEQFF.

Turning to this clone: The CDR3 is cut off 3 residues early in the read; its end comes from the germline J gene. This chain uses TRBV7-2 with TRBJ2-2, with TRBD1 identical over 9 bases. CDR1 and CDR2 (germline): SGHTA, FQGNSA. This CDR3 is 14 amino acids long. V dropped 4 bases and J dropped 6; count of bases not matched to a gene: 3. The CDR3 DNA, read in part, is TGTGCCAGCAGCTGGGACAGGGAGGCCGGGGAG. It is translated as CASSWDREAGE. The entire CDR3 is CASSWDREAGELFF.

A note on this clone: The read is 3 residues too short to cover the CDR3 end, so that end is filled in from the germline J gene. The rearrangement uses TRBV10-3 and TRBJ2-7; D might be TRBD1 (6 bases). The CDR3 extends over 13 amino acids. V was shortened by 6 bases and J by 2 bases, with 11 bases between the two germline ends. From germline, CDR1 is ENHRY and CDR2 SYGVKD. The part of the CDR3 DNA that was read is TGTGCCATCAGGGGGGACACCGCCTACGAG. Translation: CAIRGDTAYE. The whole CDR3 protein is CAIRGDTAYEQYF.

The sample holds many counts of this clone. The read terminates 3 residues ahead of where the CDR3 ends, so the germline J gene completes it. The chain links TRBV14 to TRBJ2-5, with 12 bases that match TRBD2. This CDR3 spans 15 amino acids. V shed 2 bases, J shed 5 bases, and the junction held 3 bases outside the gene matches. Per germline, CDR1 SGHDN and CDR2 FVKESK. The CDR3 DNA, read in part, is TGTGCCAGCAGCCAACTCGGACTAGCGGGGGAGACC. Its protein product is CASSQLGLAGET. In full, the CDR3 is CASSQLGLAGETQYF.

This clone occurred a few times. Incomplete CDR3 DNA: TGCGCCAGCAGCCCACAGGGGGCCGAG. Translating it yields CASSPQGAE. The entire CDR3 is CASSPQGAEQYF. The chain uses TRBV5-1 and TRBJ2-7; 9 positions match TRBD1. The missing CDR3 end, 3 residues past where the read stops, is filled in from the germline J gene. The CDR3 runs 12 residues. Germline V CDR1 and CDR2: SGHRS, YFSETQ. Trimming at V came to 4 bases and at J to 6 bases, leaving 2 bases not matched to a gene.

This clone was seen many times. The read gets to within 3 residues of the CDR3 end, and the germline J gene fills in the rest. The rearrangement uses TRBV20-1 and TRBJ2-2, with 8 bases identical to TRBD1. The CDR3 covers 16 residues. From germline, CDR1 is DFQATT and CDR2 SNEGSKA (reference sequence). The J segment lost 7 bases and the V segment lost 2 bases, leaving 12 bases of the junction unmatched. CDR3 bases read: TGCAGTGCTAGACCACCCGGGACAGGATTTAACGGGGAG. Amino acid sequence: CSARPPGTGFNGE. The full CDR3 protein is CSARPPGTGFNGELFF.

The table lists this clone with many counts. The read ends 3 residues early relative to the CDR3; the germline J gene fills the gap. The J gene is TRBJ2-1, the V gene TRBV20-1; 8 bases agree with TRBD2. This CDR3 is 14 amino acids long. Germline V gives CDR1 DFQATT, CDR2 SNEGSKA (reference sequence). With 6 bases clipped from V and 3 bases from J, the junction kept 7 bases outside the gene matches. The part of the CDR3 DNA that was read is TGCAGTGCCCCTCGGCGGGGGGACTACAATGAG. This codes for CSAPRRGDYNE. In full, the CDR3 reads CSAPRRGDYNEQFF.

Details on this clone: The read is 3 residues too short to cover the CDR3 end, so that end is filled in from the germline J gene. The chain carries TRBV19 and TRBJ2-2, with 15 bases fitting TRBD2. CDR1 is LNHDA, CDR2 SQIVND, per germline (reference sequence). This CDR3 is 15 amino acids long. V was pared by 10 bases and J by 6 bases, with 6 bases of the junction left unmatched. The CDR3 loop reads CATGLAGGKAGELFF. The CDR3 bases that were read are TGTGCCACGGGACTAGCGGGGGGTAAGGCCGGGGAG.

Ten or more counts support this clone. The observed sequence ends 3 residues before the CDR3 terminus, with the missing tail filled in from the germline J gene. The genes are TRBV20-1 and TRBJ2-2; unclear D gene. This CDR3 region has 12 residues. Germline lookup yields CDR1 DFQATT and CDR2 SNEGSKA (reference sequence). V lost 3 bases to trimming and J lost 1 base, with 3 bases between them. CDR3 bases read: TGCAGTGCTAGCGGGAACACCGGGGAG. It codes for CSASGNTGE. The full CDR3 protein is CSASGNTGELFF.

This clone was seen only a few times. Sequencing ends 3 residues short of the CDR3 end; the germline J gene provides the rest. The chain links TRBV30 to TRBJ2-1; TRBD1 matches at 8 bases. Per germline, CDR1 GTSNPN and CDR2 SVGIG (reference sequence). This CDR3 is built from 17 residues. Trimming took 2 bases from V and 3 from J; bases not matched to a gene: 12. Incomplete CDR3 DNA: TGTGCCTGGAGTCTCTCTTTCGACAGGGGTTTCTACAATGAG. Encoded protein: CAWSLSFDRGFYNE. Given in full, the CDR3 is CAWSLSFDRGFYNEQFF.

The covered CDR3 bases are TGTGCCGGCGGGCGAGAAAGCAATCAGCCC. The encoded protein is CAGGRESNQP. The entire CDR3 reads CAGGRESNQPQHF. This chain connects TRBV2 to TRBJ1-5, with unresolved D. Read coverage stops 3 residues before the CDR3 terminus; the germline J gene supplies the remainder. Between the trimmed V and J ends, which lost 11 bases and 1 base, there was a span of 12 bases. This CDR3 region has 13 residues. Germline V gene sequence: CDR1 SNHLY, CDR2 FYNNEI.

There are a few counts of this clone. The CDR3 end lies 3 residues beyond the end of the read and is filled in from the germline J gene. This chain connects TRBV6-2 or TRBV6-3 to TRBJ2-3; a possible D gene is TRBD2 (5 bases). Deletions cut 2 bases from V and 5 bases from J, with 11 bases between. Germline CDR1 is MNHEY and CDR2 is SVGEGT. The CDR3 sequence is 14 residues long. The sequenced CDR3 bases are TGTGCCAGCAGTTACGGCGGGCCGGGAGATACG. Encoded protein: CASSYGGPGDT. The full CDR3 is CASSYGGPGDTQYF.

This clone was observed many times. The sequenced fragment ends 3 residues before the CDR3 boundary, so the rest is inferred from the germline J gene. The rearrangement uses TRBV29-1 and TRBJ2-3; 10 bases agree with TRBD1. The ends lost 4 bases at V and 3 bases at J; junction bases unmatched: 7. CDR3 length equals 15 residues. Germline V CDR1 and CDR2: SQVTM, ANQGSEA. CDR3 region: CSVAATGGATDTQYF. The sequenced CDR3 bases are TGCAGCGTTGCCGCGACAGGGGGCGCAACAGATACG.

Turning to this clone: The read terminates 3 residues ahead of where the CDR3 ends, so the germline J gene completes it. V and J are TRBV6-1 and TRBJ1-2; tentatively, D is TRBD1 (5 bases). The V and J ends lost 0 bases and 4 bases respectively, with 15 bases between them. In germline, CDR1 is MNHNS, CDR2 SASEGT. The CDR3 consists of 16 residues. The part of the CDR3 DNA that was read is TGTGCCAGCAGTGAAGCGCTTCAGGGCACCCTCTATGGC. It is translated as CASSEALQGTLYG. The whole CDR3 is CASSEALQGTLYGYTF.

This clone was found many times. Coverage ceases 3 residues before the CDR3 finishes, and the germline J gene fills in the end. This rearrangement joins TRBV30 to TRBJ1-1; no firm D call. The CDR3 extends over 12 amino acids. Germline V gives CDR1 GTSNPN, CDR2 SVGIG (reference sequence). Trimming took off 5 bases at V and 1 base at J, with 8 bases between the two ends. Here the CDR3 reads CAWGLPNTEAFF. The CDR3 DNA, read in part, is TGTGCCTGGGGACTTCCGAACACTGAA.

This clone was seen only a few times. The read terminates 3 residues before the CDR3 end, so the remaining end is supplied by the germline J gene. The V call is TRBV2, the J call TRBJ1-1, with 8 bases lining up with TRBD1. Germline lookup yields CDR1 SNHLY and CDR2 FYNNEI. The CDR3 loop spans 14 amino acids. Trimming removed 7 bases from V and 0 bases from J; junction bases left unmatched: 4. The CDR3 DNA, read in part, is TGTGCCAGCATGGGGGACAGGCTGAACACTGAA. It translates to CASMGDRLNTE. The complete CDR3 protein is CASMGDRLNTEAFF.

Notes on this clone: The CDR3 is cut off 3 residues early in the read; its end comes from the germline J gene. The chain has TRBV18 and TRBJ1-2; D is unclear. CDR1 and CDR2 (germline): KGHSH, LQKENI. V was cut by 8 bases and J by 6 bases, with 16 bases left in between. CDR3 length: 13 residues. CDR3 DNA, as far as it was read: TGTGCCAGCCCCTTGGAGCGTTCTAATGGC. Translating gives CASPLERSNG. The whole CDR3 protein reads CASPLERSNGYTF.

This clone was recorded many times. The read comes to an end 3 residues before the CDR3 does, leaving the germline J gene to fill in the end. The rearrangement links TRBV30 to TRBJ1-1; unclear D gene. V was trimmed by 5 bases and J by 3 bases, leaving 7 bases between them. Looked up from germline, CDR1 is GTSNPN and CDR2 is SVGIG (reference sequence). The CDR3 is 11 amino acids. The chain's CDR3 is CAWAVDTEAFF. The CDR3 DNA, read in part, is TGTGCCTGGGCGGTGGACACTGAA.